The 7 T cell receptor beta chains in this list originate from one sample, sequenced in a study of T cells in Graves' hyperthyroidism and ophthalmopathy. It was RNA transcripts that yielded the amplified TCR beta CDR3 regions. First-round RT-PCR of the TCR CDR3 relied on the HTBI primer set. TCRdb re-called the multiplex PCR reads through MiXCR, storing one row per CDR3 protein. Of a few hundred thousand distinct CDR3 sequences in the sample, less than 20% were seen once. Specimen: blood. All receptors derive from a woman in her late teens or twenties with Graves' hyperthyroidism.

This clonotype has only a few counts. V usage is TRBV2 and J usage is TRBJ2-3; 8 bases align to TRBD2. CDR1 and CDR2 (germline): SNHLY, FYNNEI. This CDR3 contains 15 residues. V trimming: 1 base; J trimming: 4 bases; junction bases outside the gene matches: 4. CDR3 DNA: TGTGCCAGCAGTGAAGACGGGAGGGGCGCAGATACGCAGTATTTT. Its protein product is CASSEDGRGADTQYF.

The chain recombines TRBV12-3 or TRBV12-4 with TRBJ1-4; maybe TRBD1 (5 bases). CDR3 length equals 16 residues. Trimming took off 2 bases at V and 5 bases at J, with 15 bases between the two ends. The CDR3 region has the DNA TGTGCCAGCAGTTTAACTTCGGGGCCGGGAAATGAAAAACTGTTTTTT. It encodes CASSLTSGPGNEKLFF.

The table lists this clonotype with many counts. V and J are TRBV20-1 and TRBJ2-7, with D perhaps matching TRBD2 (5 bases). Per germline, CDR1 DFQATT and CDR2 SNEGSKA (reference sequence). V was cut by 0 bases and J by 0 bases, with 12 bases left in between. The CDR3 contains 15 residues. CDR3 nucleotide sequence: TGCAGTGCTAGAGATTTTAGCGCCAGCTCCTACGAGCAGTACTTC. This gives the protein CSARDFSASSYEQYF.

This clonotype was seen ten or more times. The V gene is TRBV7-6, the J gene TRBJ2-3; TRBD1 aligns across 7 bases. This CDR3 is built from 14 residues. Germline V lookup: CDR1 SGHVS, CDR2 FNYEAQ. V lost 4 bases, J lost 1 base, and 2 bases stayed unmatched. CDR3 protein: CASSYRGGTDTQYF. CDR3 in DNA: TGTGCCAGCAGCTACAGGGGAGGCACAGATACGCAGTATTTT. The entire variable domain, with the rest obtained from reference TRBV7-6 and TRBJ2-3, is as follows: GAGVSQSPRYKVTKRGQDVALRCDPISGHVSLYWYRQALGQGPEFLTYFNYEAQQDKSGLPNDRFSAERPEGSISTLTIQRTEQRDSAMYRCASSYRGGTDTQYFGPGTRLTVL.

The chain employs TRBV13 and TRBJ1-1; 7 nucleotides align to TRBD1. CDR1 is PRHDT and CDR2 is FYEKMQ in the germline V gene (reference sequence). Losses at the gene ends were 1 base for V and 2 bases for J; bases not matched to a gene: 10. This CDR3 contains 17 residues. CDR3 coding DNA: TGTGCCAGCAGCTTAGTGCTGCCAGGGGGGACTAACACTGAAGCTTTCTTT. This gives the protein CASSLVLPGGTNTEAFF.

In this sample, this clonotype turned up many times. The chain uses TRBV28 and TRBJ1-5; D is possibly TRBD1 (6 bases). The germline V and J ends were trimmed by 1 base and 2 bases, with 21 bases remaining between them. The CDR3 runs 19 residues. Germline V gives CDR1 MDHEN, CDR2 SYDVKM. The CDR3 coding sequence is TGTGCCAGCAGTTTATCCAGGTTGGCAGGGGCAGTGGGCAATCAGCCCCAGCATTTT. Translating gives CASSLSRLAGAVGNQPQHF. The variable domain in full, with the rest retrieved from reference TRBV28 and TRBJ1-5, is DVKVTQSSRYLVKRTGEKVFLECVQDMDHENMFWYRQDPGLGLRLIYFSYDVKMKEKGDIPEGYSVSREKKERFSLILESASTNQTSMYLCASSLSRLAGAVGNQPQHFGDGTRLSIL.

This clonotype was detected only a few times. The rearrangement uses TRBV5-5 and TRBJ2-5; 9 bases agree with TRBD2. The V and J ends lost 5 bases and 4 bases, in that order; junction bases with no gene match: 3. Germline V gene sequence: CDR1 SGHKS, CDR2 YYEKEE (reference sequence). The CDR3 is made up of 13 amino acids. CDR3 sequence reads: CASSLTSGETQYF. The CDR3 DNA is TGTGCCAGCAGTTTGACTAGCGGAGAGACCCAGTACTTC.